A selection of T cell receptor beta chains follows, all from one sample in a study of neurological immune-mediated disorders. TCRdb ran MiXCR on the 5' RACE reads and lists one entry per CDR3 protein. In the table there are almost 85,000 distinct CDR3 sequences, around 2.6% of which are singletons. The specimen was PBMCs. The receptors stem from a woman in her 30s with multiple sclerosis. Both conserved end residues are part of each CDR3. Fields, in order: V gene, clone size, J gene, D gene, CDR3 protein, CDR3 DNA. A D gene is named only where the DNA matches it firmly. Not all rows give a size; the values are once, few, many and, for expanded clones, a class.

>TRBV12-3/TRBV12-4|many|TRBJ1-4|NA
CASSLKSGENEKLFF
TGTGCCAGCAGTTTAAAGTCAGGGGAAAATGAAAAACTGTTTTTT
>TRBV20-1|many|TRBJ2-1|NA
CSARGRVENEQFF
TGCAGTGCTCGCGGACGGGTGGAAAATGAGCAGTTCTTC
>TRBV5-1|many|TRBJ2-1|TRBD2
CASSISGSRDEQFF
TGCGCCAGCAGCATTAGCGGGAGTAGGGATGAGCAGTTCTTC
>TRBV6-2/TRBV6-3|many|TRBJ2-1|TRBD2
CASSWGLVETYNEQFF
TGTGCCAGCAGTTGGGGACTAGTAGAGACCTACAATGAGCAGTTCTTC
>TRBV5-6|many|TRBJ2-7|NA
CASSLGGAGSYEQYF
TGTGCCAGCAGCTTGGGAGGGGCGGGCAGCTACGAGCAGTACTTC
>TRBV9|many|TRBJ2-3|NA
CASSAGLYTDTQYF
TGTGCCAGCAGCGCCGGGTTGTACACAGATACGCAGTATTTT
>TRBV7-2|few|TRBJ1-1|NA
CASSFSRSMNTEAFF
TGTGCCAGCAGCTTCTCCAGGAGTATGAACACTGAAGCTTTCTTT
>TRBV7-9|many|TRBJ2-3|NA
CASRGEQNTQYF
TGTGCCAGCAGAGGGGAACAAAATACGCAGTATTTT
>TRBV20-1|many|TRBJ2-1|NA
CSARDRGDEQFF
TGCAGTGCTAGAGATCGAGGGGATGAGCAGTTCTTC
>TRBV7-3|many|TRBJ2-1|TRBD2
CASRSGGANEQFF
TGTGCCAGCAGGTCCGGGGGGGCCAATGAGCAGTTCTTC
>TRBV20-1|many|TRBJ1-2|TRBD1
CSACRTGGFYGYTF
TGCAGTGCCTGCCGGACAGGGGGCTTCTATGGCTACACCTTC
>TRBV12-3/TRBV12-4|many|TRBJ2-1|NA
CASSFRPQDDEQFF
TGTGCCAGCAGTTTCCGCCCGCAGGACGATGAGCAGTTCTTC
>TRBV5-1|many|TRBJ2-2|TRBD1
CASSLGQAAGTGELFF
TGCGCCAGCAGCCTGGGACAGGCAGCCGGTACCGGGGAGCTGTTTTTT
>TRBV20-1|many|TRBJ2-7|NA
CSARGRGNPYEQYF
TGCAGTGCTAGAGGGAGGGGAAATCCCTACGAGCAGTACTTC
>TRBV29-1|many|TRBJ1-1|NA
CSVEAGRMNTEAFF
TGCAGCGTTGAAGCGGGGCGCATGAACACTGAAGCTTTCTTT
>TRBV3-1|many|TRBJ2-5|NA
CASSQDAPVGGETQYF
TGTGCCAGCAGCCAAGATGCCCCCGTGGGAGGAGAGACCCAGTACTTC
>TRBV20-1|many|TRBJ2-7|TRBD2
CSAIPSSGYSYEQYF
TGCAGTGCTATCCCCTCTAGCGGTTACTCCTACGAGCAGTACTTC
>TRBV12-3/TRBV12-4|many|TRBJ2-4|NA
CASASAGKNIQYF
TGTGCCAGCGCGTCGGCGGGCAAAAACATTCAGTACTTC
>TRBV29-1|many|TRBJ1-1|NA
CSVSSRWGATEAFF
TGCAGCGTCTCCTCCAGGTGGGGGGCCACTGAAGCTTTCTTT
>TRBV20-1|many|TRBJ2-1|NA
CSARRRDFITYNEQFF
TGCAGTGCTAGGAGGCGGGACTTCATAACCTACAATGAGCAGTTCTTC
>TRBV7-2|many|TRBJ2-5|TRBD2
CASSLRPIGTSGSPYQETQYF
TGTGCCAGCAGCCTCAGACCAATCGGGACTAGCGGGAGCCCGTACCAAGAGACCCAGTACTTC
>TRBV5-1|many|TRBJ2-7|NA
CASSLDTQNEQYF
TGCGCCAGCAGCTTGGACACCCAGAACGAGCAGTACTTC
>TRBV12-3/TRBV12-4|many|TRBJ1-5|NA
CASSLESGPQHF
TGTGCCAGCAGTTTAGAATCAGGCCCCCAGCATTTT
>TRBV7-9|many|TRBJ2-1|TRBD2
CASSSTLAGAYNEQFF
TGTGCCAGCAGCTCGACCCTAGCGGGAGCTTACAATGAGCAGTTCTTC
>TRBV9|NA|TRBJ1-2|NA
CASSVMVGASYGYTF
TGTGCCAGCAGCGTAATGGTGGGCGCGAGCTATGGCTACACCTTC
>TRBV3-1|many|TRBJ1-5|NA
CASSQDVGSNQPQHF
TGTGCCAGCAGCCAAGATGTGGGTAGCAATCAGCCCCAGCATTTT
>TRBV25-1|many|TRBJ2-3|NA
CASSLPGRLSDTQYF
TGTGCCAGCAGCCTCCCGGGACGGTTGTCCGATACGCAGTATTTT
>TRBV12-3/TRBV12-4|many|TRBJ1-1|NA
CASSLGTNTEAFF
TGTGCCAGCAGTTTAGGCACTAACACTGAAGCTTTCTTT
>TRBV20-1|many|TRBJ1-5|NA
CSASSGDQPQHF
TGCAGTGCTAGTAGTGGGGATCAGCCCCAGCATTTT
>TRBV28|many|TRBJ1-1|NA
CASSTPAQKDAFF
TGTGCCAGCAGCACACCGGCCCAAAAGGACGCTTTCTTT
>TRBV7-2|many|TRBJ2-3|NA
CASSPGISWKYF
TGTGCCAGCAGCCCCGGGATTAGTTGGAAGTATTTT